This TCR beta chain was profiled in a study of T-cell reconstitution after alpha-beta-depleted transplantation in children. This clonotype was observed many times. What it binds is unknown. The length of the CDR3 is 17 residues. Germline V gene lookup returns CDR1 SQVTM and CDR2 ANQGSEA. Trimming cost V 3 bases and J 4 bases, with 19 bases left between them. Study results and limitations: Alpha-beta T cells present about two months after transplant were reported to originate from several hundred expanded graft clones. One year after transplant, T-cell counts and diversity came mostly from newly produced T cells.

Unique molecular identifiers were used to barcode this TCRbeta library. TCRdb analysed the PCR reads with MiXCR anew, one entry per CDR3 protein. The sample lists about 280,000 distinct CDR3 sequences, 11% occurring once. Specimen: peripheral blood, collected 180 days after TCRalphabeta/CD19-depleted stem cell transplant. This chain uses TRBV29-1 with TRBJ2-6; D is perhaps TRBD1 (6 bases). The source of this sequence is a male patient between 2 and 9 years old who had a stem cell transplant for chronic granulomatous disease, so the T cells may come from the graft donor. DNA for the CDR3: TGCAGCGTTGAGGACCCCCTACAGGGCTTGGGGGCCAACGTCCTGACTTTC. Translation gives CSVEDPLQGLGANVLTF.